The rows below give T cell receptor beta chains drawn from one sample of a study of CD8 T cells in ankylosing spondylitis. TCRdb independently ran MiXCR on the 5' RACE reads; one entry per CDR3 protein. The sample carries under 450,000 distinct CDR3 sequences, roughly 18% recorded once. Sequenced material: blood, either unsorted or a sorted T cell fraction (not recorded which). The receptor source for this set is a male donor with ankylosing spondylitis. CDR3s include the opening cysteine and the closing phenylalanine or tryptophan. Fields, in order: clone size, J gene, V gene, D gene, CDR3 protein, CDR3 DNA. D genes are given only for firm matches. Clone size is shown for a subset of rows, as once, few, many or a class of expanded clone.

>many|TRBJ1-5|TRBV12-3/TRBV12-4|NA
CASRFQGSNQPQHF
TGTGCCAGCAGATTTCAGGGTAGCAATCAGCCCCAGCATTTT
>NA|TRBJ2-2|TRBV24-1|TRBD1
CATSDPRGTHSGELFF
TGTGCCACCAGTGACCCCAGGGGGACCCACTCCGGGGAGCTGTTTTTT
>few|TRBJ2-2|TRBV4-3|NA
CASSQESTHRELFF
TGCGCCAGCAGCCAAGAGAGTACACACCGGGAGCTGTTTTTT
>few|TRBJ2-1|TRBV5-1|NA
CASSLGTQGNEQFF
TGCGCCAGCAGCTTGGGCACACAGGGCAATGAGCAGTTCTTC
>NA|TRBJ2-1|TRBV4-2|NA
CASSPRVGSNLGTSGSYNEQFF
TGTGCCAGCAGCCCCCGGGTTGGTAGCAACCTTGGGACGTCGGGCTCCTACAATGAGCAGTTCTTC
>few|TRBJ1-2|TRBV4-1|NA
CASSQDTLANYGYTF
TGCGCCAGCAGCCAAGATACGTTAGCTAACTATGGCTACACCTTC
>few|TRBJ1-6|TRBV6-5|NA
CASSYAGWINNSPLHF
TGTGCCAGCAGTTACGCCGGATGGATTAATAATTCACCCCTCCACTTT
>few|TRBJ2-3|TRBV6-5|NA
CASSTTADTQYF
TGTGCCAGCAGTACCACAGCTGATACGCAGTATTTT
>NA|TRBJ1-1|TRBV18|NA
CASSPPSGQGAEAFF
TGTGCCAGCTCACCGCCCTCCGGGCAGGGAGCTGAAGCTTTCTTT
>NA|TRBJ1-1|TRBV5-1|NA
CASSPFLGSTEAFF
TGCGCCAGCAGCCCCTTCCTAGGCAGCACTGAAGCTTTCTTT
>few|TRBJ1-1|TRBV28|TRBD1
CASSFSGTGGTEAFF
TGTGCCAGCAGTTTTTCCGGGACAGGAGGAACTGAAGCTTTCTTT
>few|TRBJ2-2|TRBV15|NA
CATRIASVAGELFF
TGTGCCACCCGCATAGCTAGCGTAGCCGGGGAGCTGTTTTTT
>few|TRBJ1-1|TRBV7-3|NA
CASSLMGGRVTEAFF
TGTGCCAGCAGCTTAATGGGGGGTAGGGTCACTGAAGCTTTCTTT
>NA|TRBJ1-2|TRBV27|TRBD1
CASSNYRGPYGYTF
TGTGCCAGCAGTAATTACAGGGGGCCCTATGGCTACACCTTC
>few|TRBJ2-1|TRBV19|NA
CASSSSGPHNEQFF
TGTGCCAGTAGTAGCTCGGGACCCCACAATGAGCAGTTCTTC
>few|TRBJ1-1|TRBV5-1|TRBD1
CASSERPGQGSGTEAFF
TGCGCCAGCAGCGAGAGACCGGGACAGGGGAGTGGGACTGAAGCTTTCTTT
>NA|TRBJ1-5|TRBV4-1|NA
CASSQGGRGSGNQPQHF
TGCGCCAGCAGCCAAGGAGGACGAGGCTCGGGCAATCAGCCCCAGCATTTT
>NA|TRBJ1-5|TRBV20-1|NA
CSARRRGQPQHF
TGCAGTGCTAGAAGACGCGGTCAGCCCCAGCATTTT
>NA|TRBJ1-1|TRBV3-1|NA
CASRQVGQNTEAFF
TGTGCCAGCAGGCAAGTTGGGCAGAACACTGAAGCTTTCTTT
>few|TRBJ1-1|TRBV6-2/TRBV6-3|NA
CASSPGQGRTTEAFF
TGTGCCAGCAGTCCCGGGCAGGGAAGGACCACTGAAGCTTTCTTT
>NA|TRBJ1-1|TRBV28|NA
CASRGQGKTEAFF
TGTGCCAGCAGAGGGCAGGGAAAAACTGAAGCTTTCTTT
>few|TRBJ2-5|TRBV4-3|NA
CASSQDSGLPDQETQYF
TGCGCCAGCAGCCAAGATAGTGGGCTGCCGGACCAAGAGACCCAGTACTTC
>NA|TRBJ2-1|TRBV30|NA
CAWSPTGPNEQFF
TGTGCCTGGAGCCCAACAGGACCTAATGAGCAGTTCTTC
>few|TRBJ2-5|TRBV7-3|TRBD2
CASSRTSGRGETQYF
TGTGCCAGCAGCCGGACTAGCGGGAGGGGAGAGACCCAGTACTTC
>NA|TRBJ2-2|TRBV2|TRBD2
CASSSGTIKTGELFF
TGTGCCAGCAGCTCCGGGACTATCAAAACCGGGGAGCTGTTTTTT
>few|TRBJ2-7|TRBV4-1|NA
CASSDGPRAPGAYEQYF
TGCGCCAGCAGCGACGGCCCCCGGGCCCCAGGGGCCTACGAGCAGTACTTC
>NA|TRBJ1-1|TRBV4-1|NA
CASSQVGQGNTEAFF
TGCGCCAGCAGCCAAGTGGGGCAGGGGAACACTGAAGCTTTCTTT
>NA|TRBJ2-1|TRBV6-1|NA
CASRPRGALSYNEQFF
TGTGCCAGCCGTCCCCGGGGGGCACTCTCCTACAATGAGCAGTTCTTC
>NA|TRBJ1-1|TRBV15|NA
CATSRLEKWAFF
TGTGCCACCAGCAGACTAGAGAAATGGGCTTTCTTT
>few|TRBJ2-2|TRBV20-1|TRBD2
CSAREASGSPNTGELFF
TGCAGTGCTAGAGAGGCTAGCGGGAGCCCCAACACCGGGGAGCTGTTTTTT
>few|TRBJ1-2|TRBV10-3|NA
CAISEDVNYGYTF
TGTGCCATCAGTGAGGACGTTAACTATGGCTACACCTTC
>few|TRBJ1-1|TRBV19|TRBD1
CASSMGQGAGAFF
TGTGCCAGTAGTATGGGACAGGGGGCTGGTGCTTTCTTT